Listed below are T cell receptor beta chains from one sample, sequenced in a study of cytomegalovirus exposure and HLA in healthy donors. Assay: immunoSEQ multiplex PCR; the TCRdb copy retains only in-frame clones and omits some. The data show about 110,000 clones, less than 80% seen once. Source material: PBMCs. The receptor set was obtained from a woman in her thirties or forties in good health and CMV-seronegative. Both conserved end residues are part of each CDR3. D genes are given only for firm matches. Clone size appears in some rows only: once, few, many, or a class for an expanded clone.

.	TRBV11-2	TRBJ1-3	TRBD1	TGTGCCAGCAGCTTTACGACAGGGTTTGTAAACACCATATATTTT	CASSFTTGFVNTIYF
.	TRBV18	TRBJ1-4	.	TGTGCCAGCTCACCGTATAACTTAGCGGGCGATGAAAAACTGTTTTTT	CASSPYNLAGDEKLFF
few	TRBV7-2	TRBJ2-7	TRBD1	TGTGCCAGCAGCCGATCAACAGGGGGCTCCTCCTACGAGCAGTACTTC	CASSRSTGGSSYEQYF
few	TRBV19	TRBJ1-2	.	TGTGCCAGTAGTATCCCCGCGGGGAACTATGGCTACACCTTC	CASSIPAGNYGYTF
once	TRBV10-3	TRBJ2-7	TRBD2	TGTGCCATCAGTGAGTCGCGGGGGGAGAACGAGCAGTACTTC	CAISESRGENEQYF
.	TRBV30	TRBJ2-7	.	TGTGCCTGGAGTTCGGGGGACTACGAGCAGTACTTC	CAWSSGDYEQYF
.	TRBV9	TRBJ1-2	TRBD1	TGTGCCAGCAGCGTAATGGGCAGGACAGGAGACTATGGCTACACCTTC	CASSVMGRTGDYGYTF
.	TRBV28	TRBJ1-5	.	TGTGCCAGCAGTTCCCCCTTTAATACGGGTAGCAATCAGCCCCAGCATTTT	CASSSPFNTGSNQPQHF
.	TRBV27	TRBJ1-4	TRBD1	TGTGCCAGCAGCCCAGGACAGGGAAGGCTATTTAATGAAAAACTGTTTTTT	CASSPGQGRLFNEKLFF
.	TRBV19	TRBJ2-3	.	TGTGCCAGTAGTCGGGGGATGACAGATACGCAGTATTTT	CASSRGMTDTQYF
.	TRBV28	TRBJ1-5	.	TGTGCCAGCTCCTTGGAGGGTTTAGGGCCCCAGCATTTT	CASSLEGLGPQHF
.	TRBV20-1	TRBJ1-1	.	TGCAGTGCTAGTTTCGGTAAGGCTTTCTTT	CSASFGKAFF
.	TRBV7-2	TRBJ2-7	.	TGTGCCAGCAGCTCTAGTGGCCGGGGCTACGAGCAGTACTTC	CASSSSGRGYEQYF
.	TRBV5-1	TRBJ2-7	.	TGCGCCAGCAGCTTGGGTGGCGGGGAAATGTACTTC	CASSLGGGEMYF
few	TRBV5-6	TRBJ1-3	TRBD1	TGTGCCAGCAGCCCAGGGGGACAGGTATTTGGAAACACCATATATTTT	CASSPGGQVFGNTIYF
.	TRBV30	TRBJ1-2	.	TGTGCCTGGAGTTACCGGAACTATGGCTACACCTTC	CAWSYRNYGYTF
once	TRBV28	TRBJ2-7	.	TGTGCCAGCAGTTTATTCGATCGGAGGTCCTACGAGCAGTACTTC	CASSLFDRRSYEQYF
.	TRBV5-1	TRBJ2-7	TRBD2	TGCGCCAGCAGCTTGGGCGGGGGCTACGAGCAGTACTTC	CASSLGGGYEQYF
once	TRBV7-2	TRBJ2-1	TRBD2	TGTGCCAGCAGCTTTGCCCTTGGCGGGAGGCCTAATGAGCAGTTCTTC	CASSFALGGRPNEQFF
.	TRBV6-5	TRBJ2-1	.	TGTGCCAGCAGTTACGGACAGTACAATGAGCAGTTCTTC	CASSYGQYNEQFF
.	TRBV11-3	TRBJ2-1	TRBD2	TGTGCCAGCAGCGCGGGACTAGCGAATGAGCAGTTCTTC	CASSAGLANEQFF
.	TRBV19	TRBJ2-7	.	TGTGCCAGTAGCTGGGCAGGGGAAGGCGAGCAGTACTTC	CASSWAGEGEQYF
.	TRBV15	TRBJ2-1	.	TGTGCCACCAGCAGAGCGGGGAGCTCCTACAATGAGCAGTTCTTC	CATSRAGSSYNEQFF
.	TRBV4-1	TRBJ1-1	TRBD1	TGCGCCAGCAGCCAGGTCGGGACAGGGTTTTTTGAAGCTTTCTTT	CASSQVGTGFFEAFF
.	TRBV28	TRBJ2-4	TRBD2	TGTGCCAGCAGTGGGAGGGACATAAACCCTTGGGAGCGACTAGCGGCCAAAAACATTCAGTACTTC	CASSGRDINPWERLAAKNIQYF
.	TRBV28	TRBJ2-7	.	TGTGCCAGCAGCCGGTCGTTAGGGAGATCATCCGAGCAGTACTTC	CASSRSLGRSSEQYF
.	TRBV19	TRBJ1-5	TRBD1	TGTGCCAGCTCTTCGACAGGGGGCAATCAGCCCCAGCATTTT	CASSSTGGNQPQHF
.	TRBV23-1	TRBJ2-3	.	TGCGCCAGCAGTGAGATTAGCACAGATACGCAGTATTTT	CASSEISTDTQYF
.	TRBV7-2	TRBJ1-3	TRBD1	TGTGCCAGCAGCCCAGACAGGGCAACTGGAAACACCATATATTTT	CASSPDRATGNTIYF
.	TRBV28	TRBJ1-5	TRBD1	TGTGCCAGCATCAGGGGGGACCTCGGGAATCAGCCCCAGCATTTT	CASIRGDLGNQPQHF
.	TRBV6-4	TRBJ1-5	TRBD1	TGTGCCAGCAGTGAAAACCCAGGGGGCGATCAGCCCCAGCATTTT	CASSENPGGDQPQHF
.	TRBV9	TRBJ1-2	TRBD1	TGTGCCAGCAGCCCCGGGTCAGACAGGGGAACCTATGGCTACACCTTC	CASSPGSDRGTYGYTF
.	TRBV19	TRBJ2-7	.	TGTGCCAGCCCAACCCTGGGGGGATACGAGCAGTACTTC	CASPTLGGYEQYF
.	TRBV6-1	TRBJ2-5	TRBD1	TGTGCCAGCAGTCACAACAGGGGTCCACAAGAGACCCAGTACTTC	CASSHNRGPQETQYF
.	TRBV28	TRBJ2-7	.	TGTGCCAGCAGTTCCGCTCTCCTCAGGGGAGCAGGGGAGCAGTACTTC	CASSSALLRGAGEQYF
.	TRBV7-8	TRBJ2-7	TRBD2	TGTGCCAGCAGCCTCTGGACTAGCGGCTCCTACGAGCAGTACTTC	CASSLWTSGSYEQYF
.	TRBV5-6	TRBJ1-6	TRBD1	TGTGCCAGCAGAAACAGGGGGCGAGATTCACCCCTCCACTTT	CASRNRGRDSPLHF
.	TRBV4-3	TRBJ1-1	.	TGCGCCAGCAGCCAAGATTACGGGGGGCAAATGTCTGAAGCTTTCTTT	CASSQDYGGQMSEAFF
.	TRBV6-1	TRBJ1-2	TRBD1	TGTGCCAGCATAAGACAGGGGTCCTATGGCTACACCTTC	CASIRQGSYGYTF
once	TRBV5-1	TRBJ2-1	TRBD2	TGCGCCAGCAGCTCTAACCTAGCGGGAGGCCCCTTGGGGGAGCAGTTCTTC	CASSSNLAGGPLGEQFF
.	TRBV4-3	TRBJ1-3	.	TGCGCCAGCAGCCAAGAAAGAACGTTCTACTCTGGAAACACCATATATTTT	CASSQERTFYSGNTIYF
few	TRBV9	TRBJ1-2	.	TGTGCCAGCAGCGTAGGAGATCAGGGGCTGAGCTATGGCTACACCTTC	CASSVGDQGLSYGYTF
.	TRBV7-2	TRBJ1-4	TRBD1	TGTGCCAGCAGCCCCAGATGGACAGGGGGCAACACTAATGAAAAACTGTTTTTT	CASSPRWTGGNTNEKLFF
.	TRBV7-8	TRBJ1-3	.	TGTGCCAGCAGCCTCTCTACGGGGATAGGAAACACCATATATTTT	CASSLSTGIGNTIYF
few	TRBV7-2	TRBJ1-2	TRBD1	TGTGCCAGCAGCTGGGACAGGGGGATTAACTATGGCTACACCTTC	CASSWDRGINYGYTF
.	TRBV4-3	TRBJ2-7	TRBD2	TGCGCCAGCAGCCAATCCCTTTCGGAGCGGGGGGAGTACGAGCAGTACTTC	CASSQSLSERGEYEQYF
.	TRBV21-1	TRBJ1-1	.	TGTGCCAGGGGGGAGGGTGAGGGAGACACTGAAGCTTTCTTT	CARGEGEGDTEAFF
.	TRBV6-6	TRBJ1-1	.	TGTGCCAGCAGGCGACCCGGGGGAGAAACTGAAGCTTTCTTT	CASRRPGGETEAFF
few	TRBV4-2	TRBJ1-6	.	TGTGCCAGCAGCCAATCGGGAGGTAGGGGGAGCTCCTATAATTCACCCCTCCACTTT	CASSQSGGRGSSYNSPLHF